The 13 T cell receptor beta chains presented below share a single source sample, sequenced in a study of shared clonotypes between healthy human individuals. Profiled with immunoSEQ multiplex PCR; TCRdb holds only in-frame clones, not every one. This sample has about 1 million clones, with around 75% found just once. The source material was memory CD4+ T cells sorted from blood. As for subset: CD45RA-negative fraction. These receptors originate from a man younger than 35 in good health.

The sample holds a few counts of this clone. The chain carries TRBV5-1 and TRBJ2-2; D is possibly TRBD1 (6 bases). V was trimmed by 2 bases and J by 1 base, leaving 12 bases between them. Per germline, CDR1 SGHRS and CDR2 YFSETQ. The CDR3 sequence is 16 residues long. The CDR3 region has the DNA TGCGCCAGCAGCTTCTCCGGGACAAGGAACACCGGGGAGCTGTTTTTT. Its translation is CASSFSGTRNTGELFF.

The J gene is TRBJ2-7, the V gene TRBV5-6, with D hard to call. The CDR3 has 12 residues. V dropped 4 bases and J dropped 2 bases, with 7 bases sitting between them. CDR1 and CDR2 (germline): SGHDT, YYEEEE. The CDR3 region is CASSPRPYEQYF. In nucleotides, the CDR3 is TGTGCCAGCAGCCCCCGCCCCTACGAGCAGTACTTC.

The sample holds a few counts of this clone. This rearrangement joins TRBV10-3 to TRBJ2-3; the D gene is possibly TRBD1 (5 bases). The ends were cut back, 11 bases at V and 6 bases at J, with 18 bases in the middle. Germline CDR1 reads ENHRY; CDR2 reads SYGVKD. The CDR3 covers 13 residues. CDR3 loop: CAASNRPSDTQYF. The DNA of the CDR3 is TGTGCCGCCTCGAACAGGCCGAGTGATACGCAGTATTTT.

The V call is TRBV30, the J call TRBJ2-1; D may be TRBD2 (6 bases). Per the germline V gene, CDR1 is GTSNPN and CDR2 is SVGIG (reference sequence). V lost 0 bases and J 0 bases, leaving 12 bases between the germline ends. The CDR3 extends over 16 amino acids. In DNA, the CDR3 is TGTGCCTGGAGTGTACGGGGGAGGCCCTCCTACAATGAGCAGTTCTTC. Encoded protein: CAWSVRGRPSYNEQFF.

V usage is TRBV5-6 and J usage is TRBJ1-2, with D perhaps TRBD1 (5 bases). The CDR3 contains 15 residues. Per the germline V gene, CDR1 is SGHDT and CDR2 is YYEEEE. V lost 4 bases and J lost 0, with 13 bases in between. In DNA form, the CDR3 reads TGTGCCAGCAGCGTCGGGACCGCAGCTAACTATGGCTACACCTTC. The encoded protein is CASSVGTAANYGYTF.

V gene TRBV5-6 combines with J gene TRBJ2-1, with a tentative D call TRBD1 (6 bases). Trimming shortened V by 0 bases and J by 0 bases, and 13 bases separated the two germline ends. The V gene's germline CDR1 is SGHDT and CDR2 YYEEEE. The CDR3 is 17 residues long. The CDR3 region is CASSLESLGASYNEQFF. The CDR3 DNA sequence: TGTGCCAGCAGCTTGGAGAGTTTGGGGGCCTCCTACAATGAGCAGTTCTTC.

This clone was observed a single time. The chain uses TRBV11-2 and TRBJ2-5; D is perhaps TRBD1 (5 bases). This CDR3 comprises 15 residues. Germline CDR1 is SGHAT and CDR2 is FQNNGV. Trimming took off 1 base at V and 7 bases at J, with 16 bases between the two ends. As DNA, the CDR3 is TGTGCCAGCAGCTTAGGACAGAACTCTTGGGGGACCCAGTACTTC. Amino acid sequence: CASSLGQNSWGTQYF.

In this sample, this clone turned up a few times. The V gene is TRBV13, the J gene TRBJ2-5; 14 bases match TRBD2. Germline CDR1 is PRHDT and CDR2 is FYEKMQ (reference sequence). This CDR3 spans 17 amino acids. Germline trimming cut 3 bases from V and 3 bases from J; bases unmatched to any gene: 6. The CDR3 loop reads CASSFVGLAGDKETQYF. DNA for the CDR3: TGTGCCAGCAGCTTCGTGGGACTAGCGGGGGACAAAGAGACCCAGTACTTC.

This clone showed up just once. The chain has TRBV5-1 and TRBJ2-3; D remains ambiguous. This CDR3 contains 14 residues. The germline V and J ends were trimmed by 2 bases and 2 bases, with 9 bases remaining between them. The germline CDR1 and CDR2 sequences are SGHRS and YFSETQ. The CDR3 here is CASSFLSTTDTQYF. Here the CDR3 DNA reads TGCGCCAGCAGCTTTTTGTCTACCACAGATACGCAGTATTTT.

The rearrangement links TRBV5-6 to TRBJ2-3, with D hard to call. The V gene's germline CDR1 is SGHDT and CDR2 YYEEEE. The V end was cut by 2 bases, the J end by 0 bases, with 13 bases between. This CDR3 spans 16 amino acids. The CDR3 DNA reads TGTGCCAGCAGCTTTATTTCCCGGAAGAGCACAGATACGCAGTATTTT. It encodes CASSFISRKSTDTQYF.

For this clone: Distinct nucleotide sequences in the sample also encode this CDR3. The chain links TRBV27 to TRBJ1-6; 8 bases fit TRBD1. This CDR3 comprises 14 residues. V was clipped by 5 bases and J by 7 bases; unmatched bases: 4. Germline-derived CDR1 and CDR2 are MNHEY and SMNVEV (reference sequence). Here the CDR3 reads CASSLGQGNSPLHF. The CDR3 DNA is TGTGCCAGCAGTCTCGGACAGGGAAATTCACCCCTCCACTTT.

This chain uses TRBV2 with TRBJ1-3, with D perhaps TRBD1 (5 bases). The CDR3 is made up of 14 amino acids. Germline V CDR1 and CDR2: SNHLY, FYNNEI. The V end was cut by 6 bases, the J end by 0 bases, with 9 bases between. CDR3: CASRDTFSGNTIYF. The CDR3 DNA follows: TGTGCCAGCAGGGACACATTCTCTGGAAACACCATATATTTT.

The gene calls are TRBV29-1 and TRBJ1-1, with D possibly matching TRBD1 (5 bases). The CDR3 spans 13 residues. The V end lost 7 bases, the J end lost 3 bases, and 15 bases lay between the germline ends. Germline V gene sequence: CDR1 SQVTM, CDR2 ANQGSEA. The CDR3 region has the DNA TGCAGCGCTTTACAGGCTACGGACACTGAAGCTTTCTTT. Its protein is CSALQATDTEAFF.